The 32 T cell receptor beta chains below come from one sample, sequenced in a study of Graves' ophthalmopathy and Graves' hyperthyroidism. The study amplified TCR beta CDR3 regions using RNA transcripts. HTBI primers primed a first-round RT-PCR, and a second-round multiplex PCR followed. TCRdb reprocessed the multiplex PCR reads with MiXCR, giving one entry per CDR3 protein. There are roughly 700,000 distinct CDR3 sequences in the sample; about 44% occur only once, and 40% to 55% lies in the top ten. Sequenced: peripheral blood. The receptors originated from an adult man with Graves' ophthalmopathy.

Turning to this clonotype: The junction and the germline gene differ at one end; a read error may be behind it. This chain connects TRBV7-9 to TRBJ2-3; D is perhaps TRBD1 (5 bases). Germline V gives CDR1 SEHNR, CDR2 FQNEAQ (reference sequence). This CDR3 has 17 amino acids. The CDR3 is CAGSWVGGHRSTDTQYF. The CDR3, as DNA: TGTGCCGGCAGCTGGGTGGGCGGACACCGAAGCACAGATACGCAGTATTTT.

The CDR3: CAISAAGANVLTF. CDR3 DNA sequence: TGTGCCATCAGCGCCGCGGGGGCCAACGTCCTGACTTTC. This chain uses TRBV10-3 with TRBJ2-6, with no clear D. The CDR3 runs to 13 residues. Trimming left V 6 bases short and J 4 bases short, with 7 bases between. Germline CDR1 and CDR2: ENHRY and SYGVKD.

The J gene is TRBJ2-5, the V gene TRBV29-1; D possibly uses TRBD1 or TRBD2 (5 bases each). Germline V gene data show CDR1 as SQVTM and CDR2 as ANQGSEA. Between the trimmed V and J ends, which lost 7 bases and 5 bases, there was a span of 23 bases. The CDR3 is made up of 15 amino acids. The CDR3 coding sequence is TGCAGCGCAACTAGTGGGACGGGGTTGTATGAGACCCAGTACTTC. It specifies CSATSGTGLYETQYF. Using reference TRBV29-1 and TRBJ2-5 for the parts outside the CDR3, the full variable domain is SAVISQKPSRDICQRGTSLTIQCQVDSQVTMMFWYRQQPGQSLTLIATANQGSEATYESGFVIDKFPISRPNLTFSTLTVSNMSPEDSSIYLCSATSGTGLYETQYFGPGTRLLVL.

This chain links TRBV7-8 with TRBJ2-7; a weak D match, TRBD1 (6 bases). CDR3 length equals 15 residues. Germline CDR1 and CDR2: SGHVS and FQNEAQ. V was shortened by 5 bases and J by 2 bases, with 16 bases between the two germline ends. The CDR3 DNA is TGTGCCAGCAGCCCACAGGGAGCATTAGCCTACGAGCAGTACTTC. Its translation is CASSPQGALAYEQYF.

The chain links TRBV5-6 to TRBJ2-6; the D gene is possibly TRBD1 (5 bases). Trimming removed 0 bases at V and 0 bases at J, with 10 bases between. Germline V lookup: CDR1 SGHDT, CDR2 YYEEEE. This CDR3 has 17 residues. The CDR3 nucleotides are TGTGCCAGCAGCTTGGACAGGATGCACTCTGGGGCCAACGTCCTGACTTTC. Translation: CASSLDRMHSGANVLTF.

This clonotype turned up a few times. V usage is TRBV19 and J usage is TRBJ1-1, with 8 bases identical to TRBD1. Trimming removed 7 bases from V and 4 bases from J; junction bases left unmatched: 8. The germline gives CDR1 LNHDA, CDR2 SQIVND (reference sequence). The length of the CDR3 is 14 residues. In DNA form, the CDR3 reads TGTGCCAGTAACACCCAGGGGGCGCGCACTGAAGCTTTCTTT. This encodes CASNTQGARTEAFF.

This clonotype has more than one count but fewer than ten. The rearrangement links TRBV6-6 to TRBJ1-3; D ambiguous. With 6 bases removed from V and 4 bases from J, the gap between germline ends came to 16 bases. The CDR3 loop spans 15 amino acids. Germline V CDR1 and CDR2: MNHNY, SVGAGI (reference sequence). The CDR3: CASRDTASAGNTIYF. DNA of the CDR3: TGTGCCAGCAGAGATACCGCATCCGCAGGAAACACCATATATTTT.

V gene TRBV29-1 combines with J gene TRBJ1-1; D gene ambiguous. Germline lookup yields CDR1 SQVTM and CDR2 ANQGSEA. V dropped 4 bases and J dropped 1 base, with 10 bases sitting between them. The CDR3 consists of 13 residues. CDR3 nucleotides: TGCAGCGTTGTCGGGAATACGAACACTGAAGCTTTCTTT. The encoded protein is CSVVGNTNTEAFF.

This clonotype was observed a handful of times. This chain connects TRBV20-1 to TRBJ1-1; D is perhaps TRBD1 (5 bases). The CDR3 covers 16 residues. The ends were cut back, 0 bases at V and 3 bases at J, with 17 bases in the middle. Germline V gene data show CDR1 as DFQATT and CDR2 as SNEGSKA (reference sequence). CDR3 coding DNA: TGCAGTGCTAGAGATCCAAACTCCTGGGGGGACACTGAAGCTTTCTTT. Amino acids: CSARDPNSWGDTEAFF.

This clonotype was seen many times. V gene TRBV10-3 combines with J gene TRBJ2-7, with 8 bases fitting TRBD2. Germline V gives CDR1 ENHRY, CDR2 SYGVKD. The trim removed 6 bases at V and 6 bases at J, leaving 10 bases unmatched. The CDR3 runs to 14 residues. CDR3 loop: CAISVTGTRGEQYF. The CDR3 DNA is TGTGCCATCAGCGTAACCGGGACTAGAGGCGAGCAGTACTTC.

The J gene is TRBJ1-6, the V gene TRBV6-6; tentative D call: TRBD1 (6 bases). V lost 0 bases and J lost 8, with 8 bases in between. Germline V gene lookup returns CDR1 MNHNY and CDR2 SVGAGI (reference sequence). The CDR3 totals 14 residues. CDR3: CASSYSGGDSPLHF. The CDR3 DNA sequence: TGTGCCAGCAGTTACTCAGGGGGGGATTCACCCCTCCACTTT.

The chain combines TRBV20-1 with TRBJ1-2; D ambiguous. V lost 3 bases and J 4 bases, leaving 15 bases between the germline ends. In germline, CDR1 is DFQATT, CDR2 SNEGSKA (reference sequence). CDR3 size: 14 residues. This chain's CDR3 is CSARPEGQGYGYTF. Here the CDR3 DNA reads TGCAGTGCTAGGCCCGAAGGGCAAGGCTATGGCTACACCTTC.

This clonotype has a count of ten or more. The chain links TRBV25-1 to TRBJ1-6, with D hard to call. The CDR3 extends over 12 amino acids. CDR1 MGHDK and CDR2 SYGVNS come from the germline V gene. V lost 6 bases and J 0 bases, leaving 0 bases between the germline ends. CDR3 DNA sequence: TGTGCCAGCAGCTCCTATAATTCACCCCTCCACTTT. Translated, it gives CASSSYNSPLHF.

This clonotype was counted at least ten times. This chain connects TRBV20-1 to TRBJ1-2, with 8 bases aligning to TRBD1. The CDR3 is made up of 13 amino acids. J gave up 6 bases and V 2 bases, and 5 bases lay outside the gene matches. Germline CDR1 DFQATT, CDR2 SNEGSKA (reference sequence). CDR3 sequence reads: CSARRQGRDGYTF. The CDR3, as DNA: TGCAGTGCTAGACGACAGGGGAGGGATGGCTACACCTTC.

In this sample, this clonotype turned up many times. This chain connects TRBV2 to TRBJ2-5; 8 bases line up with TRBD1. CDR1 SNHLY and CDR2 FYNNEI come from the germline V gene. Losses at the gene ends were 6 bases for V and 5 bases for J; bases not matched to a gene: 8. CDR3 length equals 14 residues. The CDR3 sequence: CASSPDRGWETQYF. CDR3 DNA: TGTGCCAGCAGCCCAGACAGGGGTTGGGAGACCCAGTACTTC.

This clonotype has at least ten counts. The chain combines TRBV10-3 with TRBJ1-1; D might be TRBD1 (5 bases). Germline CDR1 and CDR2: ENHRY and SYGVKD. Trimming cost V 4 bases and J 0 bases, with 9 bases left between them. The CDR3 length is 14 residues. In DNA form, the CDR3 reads TGTGCCATCAGTGGCTCGACAGTGAACACTGAAGCTTTCTTT. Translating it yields CAISGSTVNTEAFF.

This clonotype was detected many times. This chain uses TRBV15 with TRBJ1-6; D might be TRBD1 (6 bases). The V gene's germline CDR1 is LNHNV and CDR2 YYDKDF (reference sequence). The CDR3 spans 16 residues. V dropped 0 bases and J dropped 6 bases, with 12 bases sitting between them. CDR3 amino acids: CATSRDLDSSNSPLHF. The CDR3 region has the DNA TGTGCCACCAGCAGAGATTTGGACAGCAGTAATTCACCCCTCCACTTT.

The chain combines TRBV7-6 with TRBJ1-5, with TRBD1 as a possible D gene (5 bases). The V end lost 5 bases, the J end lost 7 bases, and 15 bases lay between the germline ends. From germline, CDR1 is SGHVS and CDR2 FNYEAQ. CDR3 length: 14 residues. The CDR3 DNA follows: TGTGCCAGCAGCCTAAAGGGGACGAAGCAGCCCCAGCATTTT. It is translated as CASSLKGTKQPQHF.

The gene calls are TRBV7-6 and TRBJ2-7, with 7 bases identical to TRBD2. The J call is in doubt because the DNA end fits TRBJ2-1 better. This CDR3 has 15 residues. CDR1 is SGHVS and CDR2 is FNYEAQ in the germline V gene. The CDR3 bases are TGTGCCAGCAGCTCACTAGTAACGGGGAGGGATGAGCAGTTCTTC. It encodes CASSSLVTGRDEQFF.

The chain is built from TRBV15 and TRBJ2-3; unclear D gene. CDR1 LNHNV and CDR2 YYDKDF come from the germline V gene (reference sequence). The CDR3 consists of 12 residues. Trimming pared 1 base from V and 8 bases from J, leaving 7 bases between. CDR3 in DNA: TGTGCCACCAGCAGAGCTGGCGGTACGCAGTATTTT. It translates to CATSRAGGTQYF.

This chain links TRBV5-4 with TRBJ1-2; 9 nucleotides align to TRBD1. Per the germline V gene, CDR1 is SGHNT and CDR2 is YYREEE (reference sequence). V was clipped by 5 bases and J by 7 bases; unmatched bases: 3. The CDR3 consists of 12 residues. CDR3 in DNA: TGTGCCAGCAGAACAGGGGGCCTTGGCTACACCTTC. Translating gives CASRTGGLGYTF.

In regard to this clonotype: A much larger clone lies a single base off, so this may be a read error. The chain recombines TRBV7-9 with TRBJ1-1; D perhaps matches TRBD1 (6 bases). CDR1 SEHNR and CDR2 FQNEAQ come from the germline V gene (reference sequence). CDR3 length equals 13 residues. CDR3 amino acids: CASSFRQDTEALF. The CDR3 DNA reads TGTGCCAGCAGCTTCCGACAGGACACTGAAGCTCTCTTT.

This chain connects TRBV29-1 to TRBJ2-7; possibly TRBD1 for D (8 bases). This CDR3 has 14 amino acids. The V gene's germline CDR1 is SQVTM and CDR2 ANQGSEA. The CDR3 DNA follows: TGCAGTGCTAGAGCGGGACAGGTCCCCTACGAGCAGTACTTC. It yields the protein CSARAGQVPYEQYF.

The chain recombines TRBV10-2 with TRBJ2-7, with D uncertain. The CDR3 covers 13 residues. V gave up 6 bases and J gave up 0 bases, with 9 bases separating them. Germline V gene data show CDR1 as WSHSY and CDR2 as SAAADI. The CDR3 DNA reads TGCGCCAGCAGCGGGCCCACCTCCTACGAGCAGTACTTC. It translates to CASSGPTSYEQYF.

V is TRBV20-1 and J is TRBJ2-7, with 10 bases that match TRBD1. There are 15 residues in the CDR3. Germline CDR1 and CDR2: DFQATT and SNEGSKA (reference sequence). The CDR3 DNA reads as TGCAATGCCGCCGTACGGACAGGGGGACCCTACGAGCAGTACTTC. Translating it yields CNAAVRTGGPYEQYF.

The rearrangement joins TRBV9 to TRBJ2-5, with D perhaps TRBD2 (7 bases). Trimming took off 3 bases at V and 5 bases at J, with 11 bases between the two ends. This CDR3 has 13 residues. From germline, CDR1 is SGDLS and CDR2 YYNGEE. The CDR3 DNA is TGTGCCAGCAGCGCGGGGGGCTGGGAGACCCAGTACTTC. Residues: CASSAGGWETQYF.

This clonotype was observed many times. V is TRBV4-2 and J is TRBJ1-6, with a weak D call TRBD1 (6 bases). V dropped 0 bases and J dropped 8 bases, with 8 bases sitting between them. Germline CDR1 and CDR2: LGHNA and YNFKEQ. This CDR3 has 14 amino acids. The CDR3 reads CASSQEHRDSPLHF. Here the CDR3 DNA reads TGTGCCAGCAGCCAAGAACACAGGGATTCACCCCTCCACTTT.

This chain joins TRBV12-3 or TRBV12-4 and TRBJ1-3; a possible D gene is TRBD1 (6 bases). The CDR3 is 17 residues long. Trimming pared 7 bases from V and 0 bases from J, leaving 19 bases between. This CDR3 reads CASTPTGRTHSGNTIYF. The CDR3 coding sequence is TGTGCCAGCACCCCAACAGGGCGAACCCACTCTGGAAACACCATATATTTT.

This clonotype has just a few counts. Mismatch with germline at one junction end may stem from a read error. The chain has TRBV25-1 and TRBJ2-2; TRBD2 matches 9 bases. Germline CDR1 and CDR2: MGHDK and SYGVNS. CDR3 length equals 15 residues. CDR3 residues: CASSAGTSSGGELFF. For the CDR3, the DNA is TGTGCCAGTAGTGCGGGGACTAGCAGCGGCGGGGAGCTGTTTTTT.

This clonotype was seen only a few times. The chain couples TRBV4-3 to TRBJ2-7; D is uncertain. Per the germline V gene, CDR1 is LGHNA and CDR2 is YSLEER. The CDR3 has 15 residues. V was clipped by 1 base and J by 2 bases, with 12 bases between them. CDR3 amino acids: CASSQAVAVTYEQYF. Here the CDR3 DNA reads TGCGCCAGCAGCCAAGCTGTGGCAGTCACCTACGAGCAGTACTTC.

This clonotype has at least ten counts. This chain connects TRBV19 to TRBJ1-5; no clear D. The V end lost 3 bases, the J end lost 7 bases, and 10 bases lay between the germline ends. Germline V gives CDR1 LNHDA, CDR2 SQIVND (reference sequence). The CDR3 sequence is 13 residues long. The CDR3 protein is CASSIGPLQPQHF. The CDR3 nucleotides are TGTGCCAGTAGTATTGGCCCGCTCCAGCCCCAGCATTTT.

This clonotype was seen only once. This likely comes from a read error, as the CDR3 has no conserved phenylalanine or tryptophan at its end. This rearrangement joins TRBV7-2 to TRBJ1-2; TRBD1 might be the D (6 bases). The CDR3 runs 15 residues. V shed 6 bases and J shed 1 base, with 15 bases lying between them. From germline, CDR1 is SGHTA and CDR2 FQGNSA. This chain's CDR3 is CASRPTGPNNYGYTL. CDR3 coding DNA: TGTGCCAGCAGGCCCACAGGGCCGAATAACTATGGCTACACCCTC.